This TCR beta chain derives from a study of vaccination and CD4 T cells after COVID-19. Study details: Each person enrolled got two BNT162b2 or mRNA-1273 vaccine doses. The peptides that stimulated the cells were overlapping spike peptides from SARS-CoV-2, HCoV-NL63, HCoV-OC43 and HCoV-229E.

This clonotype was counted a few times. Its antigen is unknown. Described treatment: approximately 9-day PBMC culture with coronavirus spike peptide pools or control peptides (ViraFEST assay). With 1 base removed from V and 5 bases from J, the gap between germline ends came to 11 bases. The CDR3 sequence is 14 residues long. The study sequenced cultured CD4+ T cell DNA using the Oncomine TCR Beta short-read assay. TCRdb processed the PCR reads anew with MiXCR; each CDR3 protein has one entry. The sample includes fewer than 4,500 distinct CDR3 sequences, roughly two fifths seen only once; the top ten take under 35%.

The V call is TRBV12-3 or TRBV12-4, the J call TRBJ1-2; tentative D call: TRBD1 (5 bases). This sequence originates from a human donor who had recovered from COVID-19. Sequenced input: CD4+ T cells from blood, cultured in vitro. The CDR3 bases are TGTGCCAGCAGTTTAGGGGGACCCATTTATGGCTACACCTTC. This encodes CASSLGGPIYGYTF.